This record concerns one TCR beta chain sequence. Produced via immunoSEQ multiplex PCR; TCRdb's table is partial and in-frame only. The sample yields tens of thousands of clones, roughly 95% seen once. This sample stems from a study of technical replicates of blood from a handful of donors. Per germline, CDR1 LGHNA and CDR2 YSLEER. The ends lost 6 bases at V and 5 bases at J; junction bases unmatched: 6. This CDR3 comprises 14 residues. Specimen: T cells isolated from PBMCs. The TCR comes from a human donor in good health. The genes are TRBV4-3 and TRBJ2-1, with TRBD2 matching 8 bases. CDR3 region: CASSPGLVDNEQFF. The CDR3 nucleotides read TGCGCCAGCAGTCCGGGACTAGTCGACAATGAGCAGTTCTTC.